This passage covers 32 T cell receptor beta chains from one sample sequenced in a study of spatial heterogeneity in lung cancer (dated by TCRdb to about 2019). The protocol used for the library was 5' RACE. Sequencing instrument: NextSeq 500. TCRdb reworked the public reads: Q25 trimming with fastp, MiXCR clone assembly, productive beta chains retained. Under each unique CDR3 protein, matching rows form one entry showing the most common genes and DNA. The sample yields 9,500 to 12,000 distinct CDR3 sequences; 6% to 6.5% were counted once. The ten largest clonotypes hold 25% to 35% of the sample. The time point label on this specimen signifies: sample taken at primary tumor resection. Sample: PBMCs, taken at surgery. The receptor source for this set is a male donor with early-stage non-small cell lung cancer.

In its sample, this clonotype is medium-sized. This sequence joins TRBV5-1 and TRBJ1-4; 7 bases line up with TRBD1. J was trimmed by 3 bases and V by 0 bases; bases with no gene match: 2. This CDR3 comprises 15 residues. In germline, CDR1 is SGHRS, CDR2 YFSETQ. CDR3 coding DNA: TGCGCCAGCAGCTTGGGGACAGGAGCTAATGAAAAACTGTTTTTT. Its translation: CASSLGTGANEKLFF.

V gene TRBV2 combines with J gene TRBJ1-1; D might be TRBD1 (5 bases). V was clipped by 2 bases and J by 10 bases, with 17 bases between them. Germline CDR1 SNHLY, CDR2 FYNNEI. This CDR3 contains 14 residues. The CDR3 reads CASSESAVSGRAFF. In DNA, the CDR3 is TGTGCCAGCAGTGAATCGGCGGTATCAGGGCGAGCTTTCTTT. Full variable domain (rest looked up from reference TRBV2 and TRBJ1-1): EPEVTQTPSHQVTQMGQEVILRCVPISNHLYFYWYRQILGQKVEFLVSFYNNEISEKSEIFDDQFSVERPDGSNFTLKIRSTKLEDSAMYFCASSESAVSGRAFFGQGTRLTVV.

This clonotype counts as large. The chain links TRBV29-1 to TRBJ2-5, with D unclear. Trimming shortened V by 5 bases and J by 7 bases, and 17 bases separated the two germline ends. This CDR3 contains 13 residues. CDR1 is SQVTM and CDR2 is ANQGSEA in the germline V gene. Here the CDR3 reads CSVPTTSLATQYF. In nucleotides, the CDR3 is TGCAGCGTTCCCACGACGTCACTGGCGACCCAGTACTTC.

This clonotype rates as medium-sized. The chain couples TRBV6-2 or TRBV6-3 to TRBJ2-7; a possible D gene is TRBD1 (6 bases). V gave up 7 bases and J gave up 1 base, with 17 bases separating them. CDR1 MNHEY and CDR2 SVGEGT come from the germline V gene. The CDR3 extends over 15 amino acids. The CDR3 region has the DNA TGTGCCAGCACCGCAACGATAGACAGGTCCTACGAGCAGTACTTC. Translating gives CASTATIDRSYEQYF.

The chain has TRBV6-2 or TRBV6-3 and TRBJ2-1; no firm D call. Per germline, CDR1 MNHEY and CDR2 SVGEGT. There are 15 residues in the CDR3. The V end was cut by 0 bases, the J end by 7 bases, with 13 bases between. The CDR3 nucleotides are TGTGCCAGCAGTTACTCAGGCTCCTTACGGAATGAGCAGTTCTTC. It translates to CASSYSGSLRNEQFF.

This clonotype is medium-sized by share. The chain is built from TRBV20-1 and TRBJ2-3, with D perhaps matching TRBD2 (6 bases). The CDR3 covers 15 residues. Germline V gene data show CDR1 as DFQATT and CDR2 as SNEGSKA (reference sequence). Trimming took 5 bases from V and 1 from J, leaving 16 bases between them. The CDR3 sequence is CSAGTRERGTDTQYF. The CDR3 DNA follows: TGCAGTGCTGGTACACGGGAGCGAGGCACAGATACGCAGTATTTT.

This clonotype was detected only a few times. The V call is TRBV4-2, the J call TRBJ2-7; 7 nucleotides line up with TRBD2. The length of the CDR3 is 16 residues. In germline, CDR1 is LGHNA, CDR2 YNFKEQ. V lost 2 bases and J lost 5; bases outside the gene matches: 12. Here the CDR3 reads CASSQNPRLAVDEQYF. In DNA, the CDR3 is TGTGCCAGCAGCCAAAATCCCCGTCTAGCGGTCGACGAGCAGTACTTC.

This clonotype appeared many times. The V gene is TRBV12-3 or TRBV12-4, the J gene TRBJ1-4; 10 bases match TRBD1. The junction had 11 bases not matched to a gene; V was cut back by 4 bases and J by 6 bases. The CDR3 contains 17 residues. The CDR3 DNA follows: TGTGCCAGCAGTTCCGGGCCGGGAGGGACAGGGGATGAAAAACTGTTTTTT. Its protein is CASSSGPGGTGDEKLFF.

This clonotype has at least ten counts. This sequence joins TRBV7-9 and TRBJ2-2; TRBD1 matches at 7 bases. There are 15 residues in the CDR3. V was clipped by 6 bases and J by 0 bases; unmatched bases: 4. Germline loops: CDR1 SEHNR, CDR2 FQNEAQ (reference sequence). CDR3 residues: CASSQGTANTGELFF. CDR3 nucleotides: TGTGCCAGCAGTCAAGGGACAGCGAACACCGGGGAGCTGTTTTTT.

This clonotype came up a few times. J is TRBJ2-1 and V is TRBV24-1; 8 bases are a match to TRBD1. This CDR3 has 13 residues. Losses at the gene ends were 3 bases for V and 14 bases for J; bases not matched to a gene: 8. Germline CDR1 KGHDR, CDR2 SFDVKD. CDR3 nucleotides: TGTGCCACCAGTGATAACAACAGGGGGTCCAAGTTCTTC. This codes for CATSDNNRGSKFF.

The gene calls are TRBV5-1 and TRBJ2-7; TRBD1 aligns across 12 bases. The trim removed 3 bases at V and 5 bases at J, leaving 9 bases unmatched. The CDR3 loop spans 16 amino acids. Germline lookup yields CDR1 SGHRS and CDR2 YFSETQ. The CDR3 DNA follows: TGCGCCAGCAGCTGGACGGGACAGGGGGCCTCTCACGAGCAGTACTTC. Its protein is CASSWTGQGASHEQYF.

This clonotype is labeled as medium-sized (0.01 to 0.1%). The rearrangement joins TRBV18 to TRBJ2-1, with 11 bases lining up with TRBD2. Germline lookup yields CDR1 KGHSH and CDR2 LQKENI. Trimming at V came to 3 bases and at J to 0 bases, leaving 4 bases not matched to a gene. The CDR3 consists of 17 residues. DNA for the CDR3: TGTGCCAGCTCACCGAGACTAGCGGGGAGCTCCTACAATGAGCAGTTCTTC. This sequence encodes CASSPRLAGSSYNEQFF.

In this sample, this clonotype turned up a few times. J is TRBJ1-6 and V is TRBV18; D uncertain. Germline-derived CDR1 and CDR2 are KGHSH and LQKENI. V lost 2 bases and J lost 5, with 4 bases in between. This CDR3 comprises 13 residues. CDR3 protein: CASSPGDNSPLHF. The CDR3 bases are TGTGCCAGCTCACCAGGGGATAATTCACCCCTCCACTTT.

This clonotype was observed at least ten times. The V call is TRBV12-3 or TRBV12-4, the J call TRBJ2-5; TRBD2 agrees at 13 bases. The CDR3 totals 19 residues. The V gene end was trimmed by 4 bases and the J gene end by 0 bases; junction bases not matched to a gene: 11. The CDR3 loop is CASSSGTSGDDGYQETQYF. In DNA, the CDR3 is TGTGCCAGCAGTTCAGGGACTAGCGGGGACGATGGGTACCAAGAGACCCAGTACTTC.

This clonotype appeared many times. CDR3 sequence (DNA): TGTGCCAGCTCGTCCAACCCCAGGACCGGGGAGCTGTTTTTT. Translated: CASSSNPRTGELFF. The V and J genes are TRBV18 and TRBJ2-2; D gene ambiguous. Germline-derived CDR1 and CDR2 are KGHSH and LQKENI. This CDR3 comprises 14 residues. Trimming shortened V by 6 bases and J by 5 bases, and 13 bases separated the two germline ends.

The gene calls are TRBV6-6 and TRBJ2-5, with 7 bases fitting TRBD1. CDR3 size: 14 residues. Germline CDR1 MNHNY, CDR2 SVGAGI (reference sequence). The J segment lost 5 bases and the V segment lost 5 bases, leaving 8 bases of the junction unmatched. The CDR3 bases are TGTGCCAGCAGTCGCCAAACAGGGGAGGAGACCCAGTACTTC. Encoded protein: CASSRQTGEETQYF.

This clonotype was found a few times. The chain carries TRBV7-2 and TRBJ2-1; TRBD1 matches at 10 bases. The V and J ends lost 4 bases and 10 bases, in that order; junction bases with no gene match: 7. CDR3 length: 14 amino acids. Germline V gene lookup returns CDR1 SGHTA and CDR2 FQGNSA. The chain's CDR3 is CASSSPDRGIEQFF. The CDR3 DNA follows: TGTGCCAGCAGCTCGCCGGACAGGGGGATCGAGCAGTTCTTC.

This clonotype occurred a few times. The chain employs TRBV6-5 and TRBJ2-7, with unresolved D. CDR3 length: 11 residues. Germline V gene sequence: CDR1 MNHEY, CDR2 SVGAGI. V lost 7 bases and J 3 bases, leaving 7 bases between the germline ends. The CDR3 nucleotides are TGTGCCAGCACGAGTGGCTACGAGCAGTACTTC. Protein product: CASTSGYEQYF.

In this sample, this clonotype turned up many times. This sequence joins TRBV25-1 and TRBJ2-5; a possible D gene is TRBD1 (5 bases). CDR1 is MGHDK, CDR2 SYGVNS, per germline. CDR3 length equals 16 residues. Trimming pared 3 bases from V and 4 bases from J, leaving 18 bases between. The CDR3 here is CASSEAGHGVSETQYF. The CDR3 DNA follows: TGTGCCAGCAGTGAGGCAGGGCACGGCGTCTCAGAGACCCAGTACTTC.

This clonotype turned up a few times. J is TRBJ2-1 and V is TRBV6-2 or TRBV6-3, with D perhaps TRBD1 or TRBD2 (5 bases each). The CDR3 length is 17 residues. V shed 0 bases and J shed 4 bases, with 16 bases lying between them. Germline assignment: CDR1 MNHEY and CDR2 SVGEGT. The CDR3 DNA reads as TGTGCCAGCAGTTACTCTCCCGGGACCGATATATACAATGAGCAGTTCTTC. It codes for CASSYSPGTDIYNEQFF.

In its sample, this clonotype is medium-sized. The chain employs TRBV20-1 and TRBJ2-1; 10 nucleotides line up with TRBD2. CDR1 is DFQATT, CDR2 SNEGSKA, per germline (reference sequence). CDR3 length equals 15 residues. V shed 0 bases, J shed 5 bases, and the junction held 4 bases outside the gene matches. CDR3 protein: CSARDASGSDNEQFF. In DNA form, the CDR3 reads TGCAGTGCTAGAGACGCTAGCGGGAGCGACAATGAGCAGTTCTTC.

There are a few counts of this clonotype. The J gene is TRBJ1-2, the V gene TRBV20-1, with D perhaps TRBD1 (6 bases). V gave up 5 bases and J gave up 6 bases, with 13 bases separating them. The germline CDR1 and CDR2 sequences are DFQATT and SNEGSKA (reference sequence). This CDR3 is 12 amino acids long. CDR3 DNA: TGCAGTGCTTACACAGGGCGAGATGGCTACACCTTC. It is translated as CSAYTGRDGYTF.

This clonotype was counted ten times or more. This chain joins TRBV20-1 and TRBJ1-3; no clear D. This CDR3 is built from 14 residues. Trimming took off 3 bases at V and 2 bases at J, with 11 bases between the two ends. Germline V CDR1 and CDR2: DFQATT, SNEGSKA (reference sequence). This CDR3 reads CSARAHRTGNTIYF. In nucleotides, the CDR3 is TGCAGTGCTAGGGCCCATCGTACTGGAAACACCATATATTTT.

In its sample, this clonotype was seen many times. The chain carries TRBV7-6 and TRBJ2-3, with TRBD1 as a possible D gene (6 bases). Germline CDR1 reads SGHVS; CDR2 reads FNYEAQ. This CDR3 region has 16 residues. V gave up 3 bases and J gave up 0 bases, with 13 bases separating them. CDR3 coding DNA: TGTGCCAGCAGCTTCCTTACAGGGCCTAGCACAGATACGCAGTATTTT. This translates into CASSFLTGPSTDTQYF.

This rearrangement joins TRBV29-1 to TRBJ1-1; 10 bases agree with TRBD1. In germline, CDR1 is SQVTM, CDR2 ANQGSEA. This CDR3 has 15 residues. The V and J ends lost 8 bases and 7 bases, in that order; junction bases with no gene match: 16. The CDR3 spells CSTARSDRGLFEAFF. In DNA form, the CDR3 reads TGCAGCACCGCTCGATCTGACAGGGGGCTGTTTGAAGCTTTCTTT.

The sample holds many counts of this clonotype. The CDR3 here is CASSRDRFYEQYF. The CDR3 region has the DNA TGTGCCAGCAGCCGGGACAGGTTCTACGAGCAGTACTTC. The rearrangement uses TRBV27 and TRBJ2-7, with 8 bases identical to TRBD1. V shed 6 bases and J 3 bases; nucleotides not matched to a gene: 4. The CDR3 spans 13 residues. Germline loops: CDR1 MNHEY, CDR2 SMNVEV (reference sequence).

Judged by abundance, this clonotype is medium-sized. This chain connects TRBV7-2 to TRBJ1-5; perhaps TRBD1 as D (6 bases). Trimming shortened V by 6 bases and J by 7 bases, and 13 bases separated the two germline ends. There are 13 residues in the CDR3. Germline V lookup: CDR1 SGHTA, CDR2 FQGNSA. The CDR3 is CASSLQGDQPQHF. The CDR3 nucleotides read TGTGCCAGCAGTTTACAGGGTGACCAGCCCCAGCATTTT.

This clonotype was observed a few times. The genes are TRBV20-1 and TRBJ2-1, with 7 bases matching TRBD2. CDR3 length: 16 amino acids. The J segment lost 8 bases and the V segment lost 0 bases, leaving 13 bases of the junction unmatched. The V gene's germline CDR1 is DFQATT and CDR2 SNEGSKA (reference sequence). The CDR3 DNA sequence: TGCAGTGCTAGAGATCCCTTTGGCGGGAGTAGGGATGAGCAGTTCTTC. As protein: CSARDPFGGSRDEQFF.

The chain combines TRBV11-3 with TRBJ2-1; 8 bases line up with TRBD1. CDR1 is SGHNT, CDR2 YENEEA, per germline. The CDR3 contains 17 residues. V lost 5 bases to trimming and J lost 0 bases; unmatched junction nucleotides: 9. The CDR3 nucleotides read TGTGCCAGCAGCGCCGGACAGGGTCTGGGCTCCTACAATGAGCAGTTCTTC. Residues: CASSAGQGLGSYNEQFF.

Only a few counts were recorded for this clonotype. This sequence joins TRBV20-1 and TRBJ2-7; D unresolved. Germline CDR1 DFQATT, CDR2 SNEGSKA (reference sequence). The CDR3 sequence is 10 residues long. V was trimmed by 7 bases and J by 1 base, leaving 5 bases between them. The CDR3 DNA sequence: TGCAGTGGGCAGTCCTACGAGCAGTACTTC. Residues: CSGQSYEQYF.

This clonotype has just a few counts. V usage is TRBV6-2 or TRBV6-3 and J usage is TRBJ1-2; D ambiguous. The germline CDR1 and CDR2 sequences are MNHEY and SVGEGT. V dropped 6 bases and J dropped 1 base, with 9 bases sitting between them. This CDR3 is built from 13 residues. The CDR3 DNA sequence: TGTGCCAGCAGCCTCAGTAATAACTATGGCTACACCTTC. It yields the protein CASSLSNNYGYTF.

This clonotype was picked up many times. The rearrangement joins TRBV11-2 to TRBJ2-1; TRBD2 aligns across 12 bases. The CDR3 covers 14 residues. Per the germline V gene, CDR1 is SGHAT and CDR2 is FQNNGV. The J segment lost 12 bases and the V segment lost 1 base, leaving 4 bases of the junction unmatched. The CDR3: CASSLVGTSGLQFF. CDR3 coding DNA: TGTGCCAGCAGCTTAGTAGGGACTAGCGGGTTGCAGTTCTTC.